This T cell receptor beta chain was retrieved from a study of blood T cells in healthy people across ages. The CDR3 is made up of 15 amino acids. V lost 2 bases, J lost 2 bases, and 10 bases lay in between. Then a second PCR, running roughly 7 to 11 cycles, was carried out with a sample-barcoded 5' primer and a J-beta primer mix. TCRdb itself ran the 5' RACE reads through MiXCR, one entry per CDR3 protein. The sample holds hundreds of thousands of distinct CDR3 sequences, about 26% seen once. This sample also belongs to another study, concerning T cells of mothers and their children. That investigation notes: In each mother, TCR beta CDR3 reads exceeded 10 million; in each child, they numbered around 3 million. A slight, non-significant increase in overlap was found for related mother-child pairs relative to unrelated pairs.

The TCR originated in a boy between 10 and 17 years old in good health. V is TRBV12-3 or TRBV12-4 and J is TRBJ1-5; D is undetermined. Sequenced: blood. The CDR3 region is CASSLLPRGNQPQHF. CDR3 DNA: TGTGCCAGCAGTTTACTTCCTCGGGGCAATCAGCCCCAGCATTTT.